This T cell receptor (beta chain) was recorded in a study of TIL therapy for anti-PD-1-resistant metastatic lung cancer. Study details: Tumors carried a median around 1.4 non-synonymous mutations per megabase.

As for time point: pre-treatment sample, taken before nivolumab and TIL therapy. This CDR3 is built from 15 residues. Germline V lookup: CDR1 MNHEY, CDR2 SVGEGT. V was pared by 0 bases and J by 4 bases, with 10 bases between. Sample share makes this clone medium-sized. This was the immunoSEQ v3 assay. Profiled with immunoSEQ multiplex PCR; TCRdb holds only in-frame clones, not every one. The data hold about 46,000 clones, with about 86% observed a single time. Source: blood, taken at baseline. The TCR was taken from a person between 30 and 79 years old with non-small cell lung cancer. The chain joins TRBV6-2 or TRBV6-3 to TRBJ1-5, with D hard to call. In nucleotides, the CDR3 is TGTGCCAGCAGTTACTCGGGAGAGGGTAATCAGCCCCAGCATTTT. Its protein is CASSYSGEGNQPQHF.